Presented here are 11 T cell receptor beta chains from one specimen sequenced in a study of shared clonotypes between healthy human individuals. Sequencing was performed with immunoSEQ multiplex PCR; in TCRdb, only in-frame clones are kept and a portion is missing. The sample includes over 800,000 clones, about 92% of them seen just once. Naive CD8 isolation took CD45RO-negative cells positively selected for CCR7 and excluded terminally differentiated effector memory CD45RA+ cells. The sequencing sample was made of naive CD8+ T cells sorted from blood. The receptors were sampled from a man aged 25 to 40 in good health.

V gene TRBV13 combines with J gene TRBJ2-5; 9 bases fit TRBD2. Germline V CDR1 and CDR2: PRHDT, FYEKMQ (reference sequence). CDR3 length: 16 amino acids. Trimming removed 4 bases from V and 5 bases from J; junction bases left unmatched: 11. The CDR3 DNA follows: TGTGCCAGCAGCTACCCCCAGCTAGCGGGGCGGGAGACCCAGTACTTC. Residues: CASSYPQLAGRETQYF. The variable domain in full, completed from reference TRBV13 and TRBJ2-5, reads AAGVIQSPRHLIKEKRETATLKCYPIPRHDTVYWYQQGPGQDPQFLISFYEKMQSDKGSIPDRFSAQQFSDYHSELNMSSLELGDSALYFCASSYPQLAGRETQYFGPGTRLLVL.

V usage is TRBV7-9 and J usage is TRBJ2-7; D is possibly TRBD1 (6 bases). With 5 bases removed from V and 6 bases from J, the gap between germline ends came to 23 bases. The CDR3 is made up of 16 amino acids. Germline CDR1 reads SEHNR; CDR2 reads FQNEAQ (reference sequence). The CDR3 spells CASSGTDFEDRGEQYF. As DNA, the CDR3 is TGTGCCAGCAGCGGCACGGACTTCGAGGACAGAGGCGAGCAGTACTTC.

The rearrangement joins TRBV25-1 to TRBJ1-5; unclear D gene. V lost 3 bases, J lost 1 base, and 13 bases lay in between. CDR3 length equals 16 residues. Germline V gene lookup returns CDR1 MGHDK and CDR2 SYGVNS. In DNA form, the CDR3 reads TGTGCCAGCAGTGATGGGTCCCGGCAGAGCAATCAGCCCCAGCATTTT. Amino acids: CASSDGSRQSNQPQHF.

The chain recombines TRBV28 with TRBJ1-1, with D unresolved. This CDR3 is 13 amino acids long. Trimming removed 3 bases from V and 5 bases from J, with 10 bases in between. CDR1 is MDHEN and CDR2 is SYDVKM in the germline V gene. DNA of the CDR3: TGTGCCAGCAGTTTGAGACATCGGACTGAAGCTTTCTTT. Translation: CASSLRHRTEAFF. Full variable domain (missing parts from reference TRBV28 and TRBJ1-1): DVKVTQSSRYLVKRTGEKVFLECVQDMDHENMFWYRQDPGLGLRLIYFSYDVKMKEKGDIPEGYSVSREKKERFSLILESASTNQTSMYLCASSLRHRTEAFFGQGTRLTVV.

The chain employs TRBV28 and TRBJ1-1, with 8 nucleotides matching TRBD1. There are 16 residues in the CDR3. Unmatched junction bases numbered 10, after V lost 2 bases and J lost 5 bases. CDR1 MDHEN and CDR2 SYDVKM come from the germline V gene. The CDR3 nucleotides are TGTGCCAGCAGTTTAGACCCAGGGGGCTCGGGGACTGAAGCTTTCTTT. Residues: CASSLDPGGSGTEAFF.

CDR3 nucleotides: TGTGCCAGCGGGGGACTAGCGGGACCGAGAGGTCTCAATGAGCAGTTCTTC. Protein: CASGGLAGPRGLNEQFF. J is TRBJ2-1 and V is TRBV27; 13 bases fit TRBD2. CDR1 is MNHEY, CDR2 SMNVEV, per germline (reference sequence). With V trimmed by 8 bases and J by 6 bases, 13 bases remained unmatched. CDR3 length equals 17 residues.

This chain links TRBV5-6 with TRBJ1-1; D is possibly TRBD1 (6 bases). The CDR3 runs to 13 residues. V lost 4 bases to trimming and J lost 9 bases, with 16 bases between them. CDR1 is SGHDT, CDR2 YYEEEE, per germline. CDR3 sequence reads: CASSDGTRRKAFF. CDR3 bases: TGTGCCAGCAGCGACGGGACACGGCGCAAAGCTTTCTTT.

The rearrangement uses TRBV7-2 and TRBJ2-1; D unclear. Germline assignment: CDR1 SGHTA and CDR2 FQGNSA. Trimming took 1 base from V and 5 from J, leaving 3 bases between them. This CDR3 has 12 amino acids. Here the CDR3 DNA reads TGTGCCAGCAGCTTAGTTGACAATGAGCAGTTCTTC. Translated, it gives CASSLVDNEQFF. Together with reference TRBV7-2 and TRBJ2-1, the CDR3 gives the full variable domain: GAGVSQSPSNKVTEKGKDVELRCDPISGHTALYWYRQSLGQGLEFLIYFQGNSAPDKSGLPSDRFSAERTGGSVSTLTIQRTQQEDSAVYLCASSLVDNEQFFGPGTRLTVL.

CDR3 bases: TGTGCCAGCAGCTTAGTGAGACAGGGCTACGAGCAGTACTTC. This translates into CASSLVRQGYEQYF. The gene calls are TRBV7-9 and TRBJ2-7; 7 bases line up with TRBD1. CDR3 length: 14 residues. Per germline, CDR1 SEHNR and CDR2 FQNEAQ (reference sequence). V was clipped by 1 base and J by 3 bases; unmatched bases: 3. The full variable domain, with the rest looked up from reference TRBV7-9 and TRBJ2-7, is DTGVSQNPRHKITKRGQNVTFRCDPISEHNRLYWYRQTLGQGPEFLTYFQNEAQLEKSRLLSDRFSAERPKGSFSTLEIQRTEQGDSAMYLCASSLVRQGYEQYFGPGTRLTVT.

This rearrangement joins TRBV27 to TRBJ2-3; D may be TRBD2 (5 bases). Trimming removed 2 bases at V and 6 bases at J, with 15 bases between. Looked up from germline, CDR1 is MNHEY and CDR2 is SMNVEV (reference sequence). The CDR3 covers 15 residues. CDR3 residues: CASSLRSLASDTQYF. CDR3 bases: TGTGCCAGCAGTTTACGGTCCCTAGCCTCCGATACGCAGTATTTT.

This rearrangement joins TRBV2 to TRBJ2-5; 9 nucleotides agree with TRBD2. Germline trimming cut 2 bases from V and 5 bases from J; bases unmatched to any gene: 3. The CDR3 loop spans 14 amino acids. CDR1 SNHLY and CDR2 FYNNEI come from the germline V gene. The CDR3 nucleotides are TGTGCCAGCAGTGAACTAGCGGGATCGGAGACCCAGTACTTC. Translating it yields CASSELAGSETQYF. Together with reference TRBV2 and TRBJ2-5, the CDR3 gives the full variable domain: EPEVTQTPSHQVTQMGQEVILRCVPISNHLYFYWYRQILGQKVEFLVSFYNNEISEKSEIFDDQFSVERPDGSNFTLKIRSTKLEDSAMYFCASSELAGSETQYFGPGTRLLVL.